This TCR beta chain emerged from a study of blood T cell repertoires in COVID-19. Overall study: Sources were T cells, B-cell-depleted T cells, or PBMCs; the material itself was cDNA or gDNA.

Seattle enrolled patients during active infection and tracked them longitudinally. This clone was picked up one time. V was clipped by 2 bases and J by 3 bases; unmatched bases: 5. Germline lookup yields CDR1 SGHAT and CDR2 FQNNGV. There are 15 residues in the CDR3. In the study's own analysis: How many nucleated cells were present was estimated from reference gene primer amplification. Data came from immunoSEQ multiplex PCR; TCRdb stores just in-frame clones and leaves some out. The V and J calls and the clone size are those of that table, but D and trimming were determined from the DNA. The repertoire consists of roughly 54,000 clones, with around nine tenths occurring once and the leading ten covering 6% to 6.5%.

The TCR sequence derives from a woman in her fifties or sixties with COVID-19, enrolled during active disease. Input material: peripheral blood. The J gene is TRBJ2-3, the V gene TRBV11-2, with 7 bases lining up with TRBD1. The CDR3 bases are TGTGCCAGCAGCTTATACGGGACAGTAACAGATACGCAGTATTTT. Its protein is CASSLYGTVTDTQYF.